The 4 T cell receptor beta chains listed next were all sequenced from one sample in a study of PD-L1 blockade in urothelial cancer. Sequencing used immunoSEQ multiplex PCR; TCRdb keeps in-frame clones, though not all of them. The sample records 90,000 or so clones, about 90% being singletons. Time point given: pretreatment peripheral blood. The material sequenced was PBMCs, taken around atezolizumab (anti-PD-L1) treatment. The receptors were sampled from a man in his sixties with urothelial cancer.

This chain joins TRBV30 and TRBJ2-2; D perhaps matches TRBD1 (6 bases). Germline values: CDR1 GTSNPN, CDR2 SVGIG (reference sequence). V dropped 3 bases and J dropped 7 bases, with 9 bases sitting between them. The CDR3 covers 12 residues. The CDR3 coding sequence is TGTGCCTGGAGCAGGGGAAGCGGGGAGCTGTTTTTT. The encoded protein is CAWSRGSGELFF.

The rearrangement links TRBV6-6 to TRBJ1-2, with D unresolved. Germline values: CDR1 MNHNY, CDR2 SVGAGI (reference sequence). The CDR3 loop spans 14 amino acids. The V gene lost 7 bases and the J gene lost 1 base, with 13 bases spanning the gap. The CDR3 nucleotides are TGTGCCAGCAACCTACAGAGAAATAACTATGGCTACACCTTC. Protein: CASNLQRNNYGYTF.

V usage is TRBV2 and J usage is TRBJ1-1; 7 bases line up with TRBD1. Germline CDR1 reads SNHLY; CDR2 reads FYNNEI. The CDR3 totals 15 residues. J was trimmed by 2 bases and V by 3 bases; bases with no gene match: 6. The CDR3 protein is CASSDRGVGNTEAFF. CDR3 coding DNA: TGTGCCAGCAGTGACAGGGGGGTGGGTAACACTGAAGCTTTCTTT.

V gene TRBV4-1 combines with J gene TRBJ1-1; tentatively, D is TRBD1 (5 bases). CDR1 is MGHRA, CDR2 YSYEKL, per germline. The V and J ends lost 4 bases and 0 bases respectively, with 12 bases between them. The CDR3 length is 15 residues. CDR3 in DNA: TGCGCCAGCAGCCCCCGACAGTGGGTGAACACTGAAGCTTTCTTT. It specifies CASSPRQWVNTEAFF.